These 30 T cell receptor beta chains were sequenced from one sample in a study of shared clonotypes between healthy human individuals. Sequencing was performed with immunoSEQ multiplex PCR; in TCRdb, only in-frame clones are kept and a portion is missing. The table records approximately 2.5 million clones, 90% to 95% of them present only once. The sample taken for sequencing was naive CD4+ T cells from PBMCs. Indicated subset: CD45RA+ positively selected. All receptors derive from a man between 18 and 29 years old in good health. Some clones in this sample may be carry-over from other donors' samples.

The rearrangement links TRBV25-1 to TRBJ1-4; D might be TRBD1 (5 bases). V was clipped by 3 bases and J by 7 bases, with 15 bases between them. Germline CDR1 MGHDK, CDR2 SYGVNS. This CDR3 has 15 residues. DNA for the CDR3: TGTGCCAGCAGTGATGTGTCAGGGTCCGGTGAAAAACTGTTTTTT. Translating it yields CASSDVSGSGEKLFF.

J is TRBJ2-2 and V is TRBV27; 12 bases align to TRBD2. CDR1 is MNHEY, CDR2 SMNVEV, per germline (reference sequence). The CDR3 runs to 19 residues. V lost 5 bases and J lost 8; bases outside the gene matches: 18. CDR3 in amino acids: CASSPPRPASGRALGELFF. As DNA, the CDR3 is TGTGCCAGCAGTCCCCCTAGACCTGCTAGCGGGAGGGCCCTGGGGGAGCTGTTTTTT.

Here the CDR3 DNA reads TGCGCCAGCAGCCCCCTTCGGGAGGGGGGGGAGACCCAGTACTTC. Residues: CASSPLREGGETQYF. The chain couples TRBV5-1 to TRBJ2-5; 8 nucleotides line up with TRBD2. Germline V gene lookup returns CDR1 SGHRS and CDR2 YFSETQ. CDR3 size: 15 residues. V lost 4 bases to trimming and J lost 5 bases; unmatched junction nucleotides: 10.

J is TRBJ2-7 and V is TRBV7-2, with 7 bases lining up with TRBD1. Per the germline V gene, CDR1 is SGHTA and CDR2 is FQGNSA. V trimming: 4 bases; J trimming: 1 base; junction bases outside the gene matches: 4. This CDR3 is built from 14 residues. The CDR3 DNA follows: TGTGCCAGCAGCTCATACAGGGGTTCCTACGAGCAGTACTTC. Amino acid sequence: CASSSYRGSYEQYF.

The gene calls are TRBV6-5 and TRBJ2-5, with D unresolved. This CDR3 is 13 amino acids long. Germline assignment: CDR1 MNHEY and CDR2 SVGAGI. V lost 5 bases and J lost 5, with 12 bases in between. The CDR3 nucleotides are TGTGCCAGCAGTCCCCGGATTCGTGAGACCCAGTACTTC. It specifies CASSPRIRETQYF.

The chain joins TRBV4-1 to TRBJ2-1, with TRBD2 matching 12 bases. This CDR3 has 17 amino acids. CDR1 and CDR2 from the germline V gene are MGHRA and YSYEKL. V gave up 3 bases and J gave up 5 bases; unmatched junction bases: 8. CDR3 protein: CASSQTVRTSGNNEQFF. DNA for the CDR3: TGCGCCAGCAGCCAGACAGTCCGGACTAGCGGGAACAATGAGCAGTTCTTC.

V is TRBV7-2 and J is TRBJ1-2; D unresolved. This CDR3 spans 15 amino acids. Looked up from germline, CDR1 is SGHTA and CDR2 is FQGNSA. Deletions cut 3 bases from V and 2 bases from J, with 13 bases between. This CDR3 is CASSFALLVNYGYTF. The DNA for the CDR3 is TGTGCCAGCAGCTTCGCTTTGTTAGTGAACTATGGCTACACCTTC.

The rearrangement links TRBV7-3 to TRBJ2-5; 7 bases agree with TRBD2. The CDR3 is 15 amino acids. Losses at the gene ends were 0 bases for V and 2 bases for J; bases not matched to a gene: 3. Germline CDR1 SGHTA, CDR2 FQGTGA. The CDR3 here is CASSLTPGLQETQYF. The CDR3 DNA reads TGTGCCAGCAGCTTAACACCGGGACTACAAGAGACCCAGTACTTC.

The V and J genes are TRBV7-9 and TRBJ2-7; D is perhaps TRBD2 (5 bases). The CDR3 loop spans 16 amino acids. CDR1 and CDR2 (germline): SEHNR, FQNEAQ (reference sequence). V lost 1 base and J lost 5, with 18 bases in between. The CDR3 sequence is CASSLVSYEGPDEQYF. CDR3 coding DNA: TGTGCCAGCAGCTTAGTCTCGTACGAGGGTCCCGACGAGCAGTACTTC.

This chain joins TRBV21-1 and TRBJ2-2; TRBD1, the table's D call, was not compared with the DNA. TRBV21-1 is a pseudogene segment. CDR3 size: 19 residues. In nucleotides, the CDR3 is TGTGCCAGCAGCAAAGAACTAGGGGGCTCCGACACCGACACCGGGGAGCTGTTTTTT. Protein sequence: CASSKELGGSDTDTGELFF.

V and J are TRBV15 and TRBJ2-7; D is perhaps TRBD2 (7 bases). CDR1 and CDR2 (germline): LNHNV, YYDKDF (reference sequence). CDR3 size: 14 residues. Trimming removed 1 base at V and 3 bases at J, with 10 bases between. CDR3 nucleotides: TGTGCCACCAGCAGAGGGGGAGGGGGCTACGAGCAGTACTTC. As protein: CATSRGGGGYEQYF. The variable domain in full, with the rest retrieved from reference TRBV15 and TRBJ2-7, is DAMVIQNPRYQVTQFGKPVTLSCSQTLNHNVMYWYQQKSSQAPKLLFHYYDKDFNNEADTPDNFQSRRPNTSFCFLDIRSPGLGDTAMYLCATSRGGGGYEQYFGPGTRLTVT.

V gene TRBV4-2 combines with J gene TRBJ2-3; 16 bases match TRBD2. J lost 6 bases, V lost 4 bases, and 7 bases had no gene match. The germline V gene encodes CDR1 LGHNA and CDR2 YNFKEQ. The CDR3 sequence is 17 residues long. The CDR3 coding sequence is TGTGCCAGCAGCCCCACAGGGACTAGCGGGAGGGGCGATACGCAGTATTTT. Amino acid sequence: CASSPTGTSGRGDTQYF.

The CDR3: CASSSPSSGRADEQFF. In nucleotides, the CDR3 is TGTGCCAGCAGTTCCCCTTCTAGCGGGAGGGCCGATGAGCAGTTCTTC. The V gene is TRBV27, the J gene TRBJ2-1, with TRBD2 identical over 12 bases. The junction had 9 bases not matched to a gene; V was cut back by 4 bases and J by 8 bases. The CDR3 has 16 residues. Per the germline V gene, CDR1 is MNHEY and CDR2 is SMNVEV (reference sequence).

CDR3 coding DNA: TGCGCCAGCAGCTTGTGGCACCCAATAGCCTACGAGCAGTACTTC. It encodes CASSLWHPIAYEQYF. The rearrangement uses TRBV5-1 and TRBJ2-7; no definite D call. Per the germline V gene, CDR1 is SGHRS and CDR2 is YFSETQ. The CDR3 contains 15 residues. The V gene lost 1 base and the J gene lost 2 bases, with 13 bases spanning the gap.

The gene calls are TRBV5-1 and TRBJ1-1; no reliable D call. CDR1 SGHRS and CDR2 YFSETQ come from the germline V gene. This CDR3 is built from 15 residues. V shed 0 bases and J shed 1 base, with 10 bases lying between them. The CDR3 sequence: CASSLESPPNTEAFF. The CDR3 DNA reads TGCGCCAGCAGCTTGGAGAGCCCTCCGAACACTGAAGCTTTCTTT.

Concerning this clone: At one end, the junction sequence differs from germline, possibly due to a read error. CDR3 residues: CASSIAAIQETQYF. The CDR3 DNA follows: TGTGCCAGCAGCATAGCAGCTATCCAAGAGACCCAGTACTTC. J is TRBJ2-5 and V is TRBV7-2; D unclear. The CDR3 covers 14 residues. CDR1 is SGHTA, CDR2 FQGNSA, per germline.

This clone was found once. This chain uses TRBV27 with TRBJ2-3; D is perhaps TRBD2 (5 bases). Germline CDR1 MNHEY, CDR2 SMNVEV (reference sequence). The CDR3 is made up of 15 amino acids. The ends were cut back, 2 bases at V and 7 bases at J, with 16 bases in the middle. DNA of the CDR3: TGTGCCAGCAGTTTAGAGGGTGGTGGGGTGAATACGCAGTATTTT. Translating gives CASSLEGGGVNTQYF.

The table lists this clone with a count of one. V is TRBV7-9 and J is TRBJ2-5, with D tentatively TRBD1 (5 bases). The germline V gene encodes CDR1 SEHNR and CDR2 FQNEAQ (reference sequence). Trimming pared 1 base from V and 0 bases from J, leaving 9 bases between. The CDR3 is made up of 15 amino acids. The CDR3 here is CASSLGSGHQETQYF. The CDR3 DNA sequence: TGTGCCAGCAGCTTAGGATCAGGGCACCAAGAGACCCAGTACTTC.

The chain has TRBV10-3 and TRBJ1-3; 8 bases are shared with TRBD1. Germline V gene lookup returns CDR1 ENHRY and CDR2 SYGVKD. The CDR3 totals 14 residues. The trim removed 6 bases at V and 3 bases at J, leaving 4 bases unmatched. CDR3 DNA: TGTGCCATCAGCCAGGGGGCGGGTGGAAACACCATATATTTT. Protein: CAISQGAGGNTIYF.

The genes are TRBV11-2 and TRBJ2-5; TRBD1 aligns across 10 bases. This CDR3 has 16 residues. The V gene end was trimmed by 1 base and the J gene end by 4 bases; junction bases not matched to a gene: 6. Germline V lookup: CDR1 SGHAT, CDR2 FQNNGV. The CDR3 here is CASSLVGTGETETQYF. The CDR3 region has the DNA TGTGCCAGCAGCTTAGTGGGGACAGGGGAAACAGAGACCCAGTACTTC.

This sequence joins TRBV14 and TRBJ1-2; tentative D call: TRBD1 (5 bases). The CDR3 length is 17 residues. The germline V and J ends were trimmed by 0 bases and 3 bases, with 17 bases remaining between them. The germline gives CDR1 SGHDN, CDR2 FVKESK. CDR3 protein: CASSQDIRQREDYGYTF. The CDR3, as DNA: TGTGCCAGCAGCCAAGATATCAGACAGAGGGAAGACTATGGCTACACCTTC. The full variable domain, in which reference TRBV14 and TRBJ1-2 provide the parts outside the CDR3, is EAGVTQFPSHSVIEKGQTVTLRCDPISGHDNLYWYRRVMGKEIKFLLHFVKESKQDESGMPNNRFLAERTGGTYSTLKVQPAELEDSGVYFCASSQDIRQREDYGYTFGSGTRLTVV.

V gene TRBV5-4 combines with J gene TRBJ2-7; the match to TRBD1 covers 9 bases. Germline values: CDR1 SGHNT, CDR2 YYREEE (reference sequence). This CDR3 contains 14 residues. V shed 3 bases, J shed 5 bases, and the junction held 6 bases outside the gene matches. CDR3 in DNA: TGTGCCAGCAGCTCCGGGACAGGGTTCCACGAGCAGTACTTC. As protein: CASSSGTGFHEQYF. The full variable domain, in which reference TRBV5-4 and TRBJ2-7 provide the parts outside the CDR3, is ETGVTQSPTHLIKTRGQQVTLRCSSQSGHNTVSWYQQALGQGPQFIFQYYREEENGRGNFPPRFSGLQFPNYSSELNVNALELDDSALYLCASSSGTGFHEQYFGPGTRLTVT.

The gene calls are TRBV4-2 and TRBJ1-1, with 7 positions matching TRBD1. The CDR3 is 16 amino acids. Germline-derived CDR1 and CDR2 are LGHNA and YNFKEQ. V was pared by 1 base and J by 6 bases, with 11 bases of the junction left unmatched. CDR3 residues: CASSQVLRPRGSEAFF. The CDR3 nucleotides are TGTGCCAGCAGCCAAGTTCTCCGCCCCAGGGGGTCTGAAGCTTTCTTT.

This clone was counted only a few times. This chain uses TRBV19 with TRBJ1-2; D gene ambiguous. V was cut by 3 bases and J by 8 bases, with 16 bases left in between. Germline-derived CDR1 and CDR2 are LNHDA and SQIVND (reference sequence). The CDR3 length is 14 residues. The CDR3 DNA is TGTGCCAGTAGTATCGGAGGAAGACAAGGAGGCTACACCTTC. Translated: CASSIGGRQGGYTF. Together with reference TRBV19 and TRBJ1-2, the CDR3 gives the full variable domain: DGGITQSPKYLFRKEGQNVTLSCEQNLNHDAMYWYRQDPGQGLRLIYYSQIVNDFQKGDIAEGYSVSREKKESFPLTVTSAQKNPTAFYLCASSIGGRQGGYTFGSGTRLTVV.

The chain has TRBV2 and TRBJ1-5, with D tentatively TRBD1 (6 bases). The V and J ends lost 5 bases and 3 bases respectively, with 14 bases between them. CDR3 size: 15 residues. Germline CDR1 and CDR2: SNHLY and FYNNEI. The DNA for the CDR3 is TGTGCCAGCAGTATAGAAGGGACATACAATCAGCCCCAGCATTTT. Translating gives CASSIEGTYNQPQHF.

This clone was observed a few times. The chain recombines TRBV2 with TRBJ1-1; D unresolved. This CDR3 is built from 11 residues. Per germline, CDR1 SNHLY and CDR2 FYNNEI. Trimming took off 3 bases at V and 11 bases at J, with 10 bases between the two ends. The CDR3 spells CASSDSLSAFF. CDR3 bases: TGTGCCAGCAGTGACTCGTTATCGGCTTTCTTT.

The chain is built from TRBV2 and TRBJ2-6, with 9 bases fitting TRBD1. With 6 bases clipped from V and 0 bases from J, the junction kept 15 bases outside the gene matches. Germline-derived CDR1 and CDR2 are SNHLY and FYNNEI. CDR3 length: 20 amino acids. CDR3 bases: TGTGCCAGCAGCGAAAGGCCTGGGACAGGGATTACCTCTGGGGCCAACGTCCTGACTTTC. This sequence encodes CASSERPGTGITSGANVLTF.

This chain connects TRBV6-5 to TRBJ2-2, with 8 bases identical to TRBD2. CDR1 is MNHEY, CDR2 SVGAGI, per germline. V lost 4 bases to trimming and J lost 7 bases; unmatched junction nucleotides: 8. This CDR3 has 15 amino acids. CDR3 region: CASSWGLGRHGELFF. The CDR3 DNA is TGTGCCAGCAGTTGGGGACTAGGCCGACACGGGGAGCTGTTTTTT.

The chain recombines TRBV18 with TRBJ1-5, with D maybe TRBD1 (5 bases). V was pared by 3 bases and J by 5 bases, with 11 bases between. This CDR3 spans 14 amino acids. In germline, CDR1 is KGHSH, CDR2 LQKENI. The CDR3 DNA reads as TGTGCCAGCTCACCTCCAGGGCGGGATCAGCCCCAGCATTTT. The encoded protein is CASSPPGRDQPQHF. The full variable domain, rest sourced from reference TRBV18 and TRBJ1-5, is NAGVMQNPRHLVRRRGQEARLRCSPMKGHSHVYWYRQLPEEGLKFMVYLQKENIIDESGMPKERFSAEFPKEGPSILRIQQVVRGDSAAYFCASSPPGRDQPQHFGDGTRLSIL.

This clone was detected once. The chain is built from TRBV7-8 and TRBJ2-4; D is possibly TRBD1 or TRBD2 (5 bases each). V was cut by 5 bases and J by 0 bases, with 14 bases left in between. This CDR3 spans 16 amino acids. The V gene's germline CDR1 is SGHVS and CDR2 FQNEAQ. CDR3 nucleotide sequence: TGTGCCAGCAGCCTGACCGGGGCTTTAGCCAAAAACATTCAGTACTTC. It is translated as CASSLTGALAKNIQYF.